Following are 12 T cell receptor beta chains from one sample sequenced in a study of shared clonotypes between healthy human individuals. Profiled with immunoSEQ multiplex PCR; TCRdb holds only in-frame clones, not every one. The data hold about half a million clones, with 81% observed a single time. Sequences were obtained from PBMCs. These receptors all come from a middle-aged woman in good health. Some clones in this sample may be carry-over from other donors' samples.

The gene calls are TRBV6-1 and TRBJ2-1, with D maybe TRBD1 (6 bases). The V end lost 6 bases, the J end lost 7 bases, and 16 bases lay between the germline ends. Germline V gives CDR1 MNHNS, CDR2 SASEGT. The CDR3 loop spans 14 amino acids. The CDR3 bases are TGTGCCAGCAGCCTCCTACAGGGAATGAATGAGCAGTTCTTC. This encodes CASSLLQGMNEQFF.

V and J are TRBV5-1 and TRBJ1-2; D is unclear. Between the trimmed V and J ends, which lost 2 bases and 0 bases, there was a span of 11 bases. This CDR3 region has 15 residues. The germline CDR1 and CDR2 sequences are SGHRS and YFSETQ. In nucleotides, the CDR3 is TGCGCCAGCAGCTTAATGAGTCAGGCTAACTATGGCTACACCTTC. As protein: CASSLMSQANYGYTF.

On this clone itself: It differs at one base from a far larger clone, so likely a read error. The sample contains more than one DNA sequence encoding this CDR3. The CDR3 DNA reads as TGTGCCAGCAGCCATGGGGGCGGCGAGCAGTACTTC. Translation gives CASSHGGGEQYF. The chain uses TRBV7-8 and TRBJ2-5, with a weak D call TRBD1 (6 bases). The end of the DNA aligns better with TRBJ2-7, so the J call may be wrong. From germline, CDR1 is SGHVS and CDR2 FQNEAQ. CDR3 length: 12 amino acids.

The chain employs TRBV30 and TRBJ2-3, with D perhaps being TRBD1 or TRBD2 (6 bases each). CDR3 length equals 13 residues. Germline assignment: CDR1 GTSNPN and CDR2 SVGIG (reference sequence). V lost 2 bases and J 7 bases, leaving 13 bases between the germline ends. CDR3 amino acids: CAWSLKGGNTQYF. The CDR3 DNA sequence: TGTGCCTGGAGTCTCAAAGGGGGGAATACGCAGTATTTT.

This chain joins TRBV11-2 and TRBJ2-2; D remains ambiguous. The CDR3 loop spans 16 amino acids. The germline V gene encodes CDR1 SGHAT and CDR2 FQNNGV. The V and J ends lost 3 bases and 2 bases respectively, with 13 bases between them. In DNA form, the CDR3 reads TGTGCCAGCAGCTTCACAAGCCCGACCAACACCGGGGAGCTGTTTTTT. Protein sequence: CASSFTSPTNTGELFF.

V gene TRBV29-1 combines with J gene TRBJ2-5, with D possibly being TRBD1 (7 bases). Germline lookup yields CDR1 SQVTM and CDR2 ANQGSEA. V lost 0 bases and J 10 bases, leaving 15 bases between the germline ends. The CDR3 is made up of 13 amino acids. In DNA form, the CDR3 reads TGCAGCGTTGAAGATCAGGGGGGCTGGGACCAGTACTTC. Translating it yields CSVEDQGGWDQYF.

The chain employs TRBV27 and TRBJ2-4; D is possibly TRBD1 (5 bases). Trimming took off 5 bases at V and 2 bases at J, with 13 bases between the two ends. The CDR3 is 15 residues long. Per germline, CDR1 MNHEY and CDR2 SMNVEV (reference sequence). The CDR3 nucleotides read TGTGCCAGCAGTGCTCCAGGGTTTCCCAAAAACATTCAGTACTTC. Protein sequence: CASSAPGFPKNIQYF.

About this clone: Different DNA sequences within this sample yield the same CDR3. The rearrangement joins TRBV7-3 to TRBJ2-1; D is perhaps TRBD2 (6 bases). The length of the CDR3 is 15 residues. CDR1 is SGHTA, CDR2 FQGTGA, per germline. V shed 2 bases and J shed 0 bases, with 8 bases lying between them. This CDR3 reads CASSLDSGSYNEQFF. As DNA, the CDR3 is TGTGCCAGCAGCTTAGATAGCGGCTCCTACAATGAGCAGTTCTTC.

The chain links TRBV6-5 to TRBJ2-3; possible D gene TRBD2, 5 bases. The CDR3 consists of 13 residues. V lost 8 bases, J lost 2 bases, and 11 bases lay in between. CDR1 and CDR2 (germline): MNHEY, SVGAGI. As DNA, the CDR3 is TGTGCCAGCGGCCCGGGATACACAGATACGCAGTATTTT. It translates to CASGPGYTDTQYF.

This chain joins TRBV5-1 and TRBJ1-4; 9 bases agree with TRBD1. V dropped 0 bases and J dropped 5; count of bases not matched to a gene: 2. Germline CDR1 SGHRS, CDR2 YFSETQ. The CDR3 contains 15 residues. CDR3 DNA sequence: TGCGCCAGCAGCTTGGAGGGGACAGGGAATGAAAAACTGTTTTTT. As protein: CASSLEGTGNEKLFF.

V and J are TRBV11-2 and TRBJ2-2; 8 bases are a match to TRBD2. There are 16 residues in the CDR3. From germline, CDR1 is SGHAT and CDR2 FQNNGV. Trimming took 1 base from V and 8 from J; bases not matched to a gene: 9. The chain's CDR3 is CASSLAGGPSPGELFF. The CDR3 bases are TGTGCCAGCAGCTTAGCGGGAGGGCCGTCTCCTGGGGAGCTGTTTTTT. Combining the CDR3 with reference TRBV11-2 and TRBJ2-2 gives the whole variable domain EAGVAQSPRYKIIEKRQSVAFWCNPISGHATLYWYQQILGQGPKLLIQFQNNGVVDDSQLPKDRFSAERLKGVDSTLKIQPAKLEDSAVYLCASSLAGGPSPGELFFGEGSRLTVL.

With regard to this clone: A read error is the likely source, as a far larger clone sits one nucleotide away. The V call is TRBV5-1, the J call TRBJ2-3, with D maybe TRBD1 (6 bases). The germline V gene encodes CDR1 SGHRS and CDR2 YFSETQ. The CDR3 extends over 13 amino acids. DNA of the CDR3: TGCGCCAGCAGCTTGGAGGGACAACATACGCGGTATTTT. Protein product: CASSLEGQHTRYF.